This TCR beta chain was sequenced during a study of Graves' ophthalmopathy and Graves' hyperthyroidism (dated by TCRdb to the late 2010s). Notes on the research overall: Hyperthyroidism was defined as stable when no progression to ophthalmopathy occurred within 18 months of follow-up. To explore V-J signatures that distinguish ophthalmopathy from hyperthyroidism, a discovery set of around 100 patients was enrolled, made up of 43 with ophthalmopathy and some 60 with stable hyperthyroidism. In total, some 140 blood samples were TCR-sequenced: 40 to 45 ophthalmopathy, 75 hyperthyroidism and roughly 17 hyperthyroidism-to-ophthalmopathy patients. The study used signatures of the TCR beta repertoire to tell Graves' ophthalmopathy apart from Graves' hyperthyroidism and to predict which patients would progress to ophthalmopathy. Following sampling, methimazole starting at 30 mg daily was administered to hyperthyroidism patients, and high-dose intravenous methylprednisolone was administered to ophthalmopathy patients. In five to seven hyperthyroidism patients, the T-cell repertoire of thyroid tissue was compared with the T-cell repertoire of blood. An independent validation cohort comprised roughly 20 hyperthyroidism patients and some 16 patients who later progressed from hyperthyroidism to ophthalmopathy.

For repertoire sequencing, the TCR beta CDR3 regions were amplified from RNA transcripts. HTBI primers and the Qiagen OneStep RT-PCR kit were used in a first-round RT-PCR, which was followed by a second-round multiplex PCR, size selection and purification. Sequencing of the libraries was carried out on an Illumina HiSeq2000 in paired-end mode with 100 bp reads. As for the authors' bioinformatics: SOAPnuke was used to process the reads, removing any read that contained adapters or uncalled bases, had a mean Phred below 15, or lacked an exact match to the constant primer or identifier. High-quality paired reads were merged with COPE v1.2.5. Unique nucleotide sequences were defined as clonotypes and aligned to IMGT TRB V, D and J references using MiTCR v1.1. Analysis was restricted to V-J combinations with a frequency above 0.0001, which covered roughly 99% of repertoires. For each V-J combination, a TCR clonal expansion and chaos score was defined as the ratio of F50 clonal expansion to chaos observed in the TCRdist matrix. Welch's t-statistics and random forest were used to narrow the features down to around twelve V-J combinations, which were then fed into a naive Bayes classifier. Thyroid-blood repertoire similarity was quantified with the Morisita-Horn index. The public reads were reanalyzed by TCRdb: fastp trimming at Q25, MiXCR alignment, in-frame beta chains only. Every entry covers one CDR3 protein and lists the most common genes and DNA from its rows. The V and J calls shown here were made by TCRdb, not taken from the authors' results. This sample gives around 1.1 million distinct CDR3 sequences in total; 35% to 40% of them show up just once. Over 8.5% of the sample is taken by the ten largest.

Hyperthyroidism patients were newly diagnosed, were aged 18 to 65 years, and had a disease duration under 2 months. Patients with other autoimmune diseases, uncontrolled infections, pregnancy or lactation were excluded from the study. Diagnosis was based on clinical symptoms, serum thyroxine, TRAb, thyroid ultrasound and orbital computed tomography. Total RNA was extracted using Trizol reagent, and RNA quality was checked on an Agilent 2100 Bioanalyzer. The CDR3 covers 16 residues, taking in both the cysteine and the phenylalanine. Only the CDR3 portion is preserved as DNA: 48 bases, with reading frame beginning at the first base. Clipping removes 1 base from V and 2 bases from J, with 7 as the unmatched junction base count. Sequences MGHRA (CDR1) and YSYEKL (CDR2) are obtained from the germline V gene. Beyond this particular receptor, the publication reports: Most of the expanded thyroid clonotypes with a frequency above 0.001 were also detected in blood, and it was suggested that the thyroid immune response may be reflected by blood repertoires. Ophthalmopathy was separated from stable hyperthyroidism by the 13-signature model with about 89% sensitivity and 81.08% specificity in cross-validation and with 80%/75% in the test set. In validation, the model predicted ophthalmopathy progression with more than 55% sensitivity and about 77% specificity; about a dozen predicted patients were CT-confirmed with GO in a median of 6.5 months. Sample size was not statistically predetermined, and group allocation was not concealed from the investigators.

This clonotype was seen more than once but under ten times. Its antigen specificity is not known. The sample holds no much larger clone one base away, and base qualities are not on file. The rearranged segments are TRBV4-1 and TRBJ2-7; 8 of the junction bases match TRBD2. The sequencing sample was made of peripheral blood or thyroid tissue (not recorded which). The sequence derives from an adult man with Graves' hyperthyroidism. The nucleotide sequence is TGCGCCAGCAGCCAAGTCGTAACTAGCGGAGCCTACGAGCAGTACTTC. It translates as CASSQVVTSGAYEQYF.